This T cell receptor beta chain was found in a study of control samples from healthy donors and cancer patients (dated by TCRdb to the early 2020s). The library was produced with the immunoSEQ multiplex PCR assay. TCRdb's version of the immuneACCESS table is confined to in-frame rearrangements and falls short of the full clone set. An unresolved V gene accounts for under half of the shortfall where checked; the remainder is of unknown origin. For this sample the table gives about 120,000 clones, of which around 94% were detected only once. The biggest ten clones account for less than 0.65% of the sample. Regarding this clone: The antigen it recognizes is unknown. Nothing much larger sits one base from this clone, and base qualities are not available.

CDR1 is given as DFQATT and CDR2 as SNEGSKA, both from the germline V gene (reference sequence). A distance of 12 bases separates the germline ends of V and J, which lose 3 bases and 3 bases respectively. Its CDR3 holds 14 amino acids, cysteine through phenylalanine. Of the read, only the CDR3 DNA is kept; its 42 bases are in frame from base 1. This TCR came from a man at least 80 years old with head and neck cancer. The rearranged segments are TRBV20-1 and TRBJ1-3, with the D gene not confidently named. Sequencing was carried out using PBMCs. The nucleotide sequence reads as follows: TGCAGTGCTAGTATGGGAGGGCTTGGAAACACCATATATTTT. The encoded protein is CSASMGGLGNTIYF.